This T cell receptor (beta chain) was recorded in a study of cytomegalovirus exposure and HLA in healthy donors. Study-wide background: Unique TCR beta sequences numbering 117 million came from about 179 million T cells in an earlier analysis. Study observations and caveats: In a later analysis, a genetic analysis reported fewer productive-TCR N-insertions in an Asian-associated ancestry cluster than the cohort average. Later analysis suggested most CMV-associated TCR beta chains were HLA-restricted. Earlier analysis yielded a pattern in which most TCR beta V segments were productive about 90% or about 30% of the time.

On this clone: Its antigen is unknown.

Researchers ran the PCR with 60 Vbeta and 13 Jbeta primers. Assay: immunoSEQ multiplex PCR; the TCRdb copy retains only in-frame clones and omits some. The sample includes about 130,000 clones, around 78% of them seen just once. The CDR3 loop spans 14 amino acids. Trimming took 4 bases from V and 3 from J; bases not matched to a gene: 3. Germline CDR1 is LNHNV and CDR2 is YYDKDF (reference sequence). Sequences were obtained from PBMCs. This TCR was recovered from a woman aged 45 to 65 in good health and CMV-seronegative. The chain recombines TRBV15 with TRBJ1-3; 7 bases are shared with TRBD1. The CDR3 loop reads CATSTGTVGNTIYF. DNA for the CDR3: TGTGCCACCAGCACCGGGACAGTTGGAAACACCATATATTTT.